This T cell receptor beta chain stems from a study of cytomegalovirus exposure and HLA in healthy donors (dated by TCRdb to 2017 to 2019). For the wider study: According to an earlier analysis of several hundred of the donors, about 179 million T cells yielded some 110 million unique TCR beta sequences and 276 Gb of sequence data. An early release that covered 500 to 800 HLA-typed donors contained around 330 gigabases of sequencing data and some 87 million unique TCR sequences. Typing coverage differed by locus: A, B, C, DRB1 and DQB1 were typed in roughly 620-630 donors, DQA1 in 522, DPA1 in nearly 610, and DPB1 in just under 480. Four to six DR-DQ haplotypes were handled as single units for association and clustering, since linkage in the cohort was strong. A separate validation cohort of roughly 110 different subjects was used in addition to the approximately 640-subject first cohort. Of the 350 to 400 genotyped donors, about 80% fell in the genetic ancestry cluster associated with self-reported Caucasian donors. A later genetic analysis used genome-wide SNP genotypes for about 65% of the roughly 670 donors, treating that subset as a discovery cohort. Class I and class II HLA loci were covered by the typing at four-digit resolution. To predict cytomegalovirus infection status, the study combined high-throughput TCR immunosequencing, statistical association of individual TCRs with disease status, and machine learning. An earlier analysis of a few hundred of the donors applied high-throughput TCR beta sequencing to assess whether each TCR beta V gene segment acted as functional or pseudogenic. Using immunosequencing, the study profiled T cell repertoires from fewer than 700 subjects and related those repertoires to cytomegalovirus serostatus. On average, about 200,000 unique TCR beta nucleotide sequences were sequenced per donor among fewer than 500 genotyped donors of the cohort, with roughly 18% of those sequences being non-productive. All discovery cohort repertoires had been generated on a single sequencing platform. Donor age, sex, ethnicity and CMV serostatus were compiled alongside the repertoire data. The study aimed to test whether cataloging public T cell receptors could reveal signatures of past pathogen exposure. The later analysis used no new phenotypic data to find candidate immune exposures, relying instead on TCR beta sequences and their occurrence across donors. In a later analysis, previously published TCR beta repertoires from about 640 donors were re-analyzed and high-resolution HLA genotyping was added so that TCR occurrence patterns could be studied. Overall study results and their limits: According to the authors, the approach could potentially be generalized to other disease states and immunological phenotypes. In both the original and validation cohorts, the classifier was reported to diagnose cytomegalovirus status with high specificity and sensitivity. Assigning TCR associations to individual alleles was difficult when HLA alleles, especially DR and DQ, strongly co-occurred. A further reported finding was that TCR beta sequences accurately predicted the HLA-A and HLA-B alleles for most subjects in the first cohort. Because the 87-base-pair reads could not distinguish some IMGT-functional V segments, including TRBV6-2 and TRBV6-3, those segments were excluded. The earlier analysis of almost 600 of the donors excluded roughly 17 rarely observed V segments, including chromosome 9 orphons, because counts were too low. Compared with equally common non-associated chains, HLA-associated TCR beta chains in a later analysis were more clonally expanded and had lower generation probabilities. In a later genetic analysis, a missense DCLRE1C variant was associated with V-gene and J-gene trimming of TCR beta chains, and the association was replicated in an independent cohort. The presence/absence analyses assumed that sequencing depth was roughly uniform across donors, and that assumption may not be true. At a false discovery rate of 0.05, a later analysis linked 15,000 to 20,000 TCR beta sequences to specific HLA alleles. While some public TCRs were present in many individuals, most TCR sequences turned up only very rarely across donors. Correlated functional status among segregating V segments might be attributable to linkage disequilibrium, but an unknown experimental factor could not be ruled out. In a later analysis, several top co-occurrence clusters were reported to appear linked to parvovirus B19, influenza, CMV and Epstein-Barr virus. A few of the identified cytomegalovirus-associated TCR beta chains were confirmed in vitro to be specific for cytomegalovirus antigens. A later analysis found that most CMV-associated TCR beta chains appeared HLA-restricted, with HLA associations seemingly driven largely by CMV exposure. CMV serostatus was the only immune exposure information available for the cohort. A total of fewer than 200 TCR beta chains were listed by the study as associated with cytomegalovirus. Compared with the approximately 700-donor mean, donors in an Asian-associated ancestry cluster had fewer N-insertions in productive TCRs, according to a later genetic analysis. In a later analysis, the rate of TCR association differed among HLA loci, with DRB1 alleles having the most associated TCRs and HLA-C alleles having the fewest. A cluster of highly shared sequence variants was judged likely to be a technical artifact of the sequencing pipeline. Because HLA typing was missing for some donors at each locus, association tests included only the typed subset. In this cohort, only TCR beta chains were sequenced, and detectable features were limited by the absence of alpha or paired-chain data. In an earlier analysis of some 640 of the donors, most TCR beta V segments were observed in productive rearrangements about 87% or about 30% of the time, broadly matching IMGT annotations.

To prepare the library, the immunoSEQ multiplex PCR assay was applied. A mixture of 60 forward primers for TCR Vbeta segments and 13 reverse primers for TCR Jbeta segments was used in the multiplex PCR. Amplification of the CDR3 region of rearranged TCR beta genes was performed with a multiplex PCR assay on genomic DNA. On the Illumina HiSeq System, the amplified TCR beta libraries were sequenced as 87-base-pair reads. The paper's data handling went like this. A later analysis counted approximately 84 million unique TCR beta chains across the approximately 700 repertoires, and around 12 million of these chains were shared by at least two donors. Raw reads were error-corrected and collapsed into unique sequences with a nearest-neighbor algorithm that merged closely related sequences to remove PCR and sequencing errors. CDR3 sequences were aligned to IMGT reference sequences to assign V, D and J gene segments. For a sequence to be retained, a match of at least six nucleotides was required to both a V gene segment and a J gene segment. A rearrangement counted as productive if the CDR3 had no stop codons and remained in frame with V and J, and every other rearrangement counted as non-productive. CDR3 was defined according to IMGT convention as the region running from the second conserved V-encoded cysteine to the conserved J-encoded phenylalanine. In an earlier analysis of around 540 of the donors, sequences lacking an unambiguous match to a single V gene segment were excluded. An earlier analysis of several hundred of the donors called V segments functional above 56.7% productive rearrangements and segregating when the between-donor standard deviation exceeded 5%. A statistical classification framework was built to diagnose cytomegalovirus status from the catalog of TCR beta chain sequences. In a later analysis, V and J genes were assigned by comparing TCR nucleotide sequences against IMGT/GENE-DB human TR gene sequences. In a later analysis, CDR3 sequences and most-parsimonious VDJ recombination scenarios were assigned using the TCRdist pipeline. In a later analysis, each TCR beta chain was defined by its CDR3 amino acid sequence together with its V-gene family, and reads without a unique V-gene family were excluded. To address suspected cross-contamination and a sequencing artifact, a later analysis removed approximately 600 highly shared, low-generation-probability nucleotide sequences. For each public chain, a later analysis derived a clonal expansion index from normalized ranks of inferred template counts within each repertoire. In a later analysis, generation probabilities were computed using a VDJ recombination model fitted to out-of-frame rearrangements, and the results were checked against IGoR. A later analysis scored TCR-TCR, TCR-HLA and TCR-CMV co-occurrence with hypergeometric tests, applying a repertoire-size bias correction to TCR pairs. A later analysis estimated false discovery rates by permuting HLA or CMV assignments 20 times. In a later analysis, co-occurring TCRs were grouped using DBSCAN, with TCRdist sequence similarity added in when clustering inside HLA-allele-positive subsets. Repertoires with fewer than 30,000 or more than 120,000 public chains, plus five repertoires with anomalous nucleotide sharing, were excluded from co-occurrence clustering. What TCRdb holds here is the immuneACCESS table cut down to in-frame rearrangements. Part of the clones is not present; checked against another copy, under half of the missing clones reflect an unresolved V gene, and the others are unexplained. The DNA was the basis for D and trimming; V, J and clone size are from that table. The sample records about 150,000 clones, around 84% of which are singletons. The ten largest clones represent 2.5% of the sample.

The cohort consisted of some 730 healthy bone marrow donors. All cohort members were sampled while nominally healthy, although unrecorded immune exposures were likely present. The donor tested CMV seronegative, placing the donor among the approximately 360 seronegative members of the cohort. Each donor provided a peripheral blood sample, and peripheral blood mononuclear cells were used for TCR beta sequencing. Genomic DNA was extracted from the blood cell samples with the Qiagen DNeasy Blood Extraction Kit. Based on the germline V gene (reference sequence), the CDR1 and CDR2 sequences are LNHDA and SQIVND. V sheds 4 bases and J sheds 4 bases, leaving 13 bases between their ends. The CDR3, from cysteine to phenylalanine, totals 14 residues. Only the CDR3 part of the read is kept: 42 bases, read in frame from the first base. Points on this clone: Its cognate antigen has yet to be identified. No much larger clone exists at a distance of one base, and base qualities are not known.

This chain joins TRBV19 to TRBJ1-1; the D segment could be TRBD1, given 5 matching bases. Source material: PBMCs. The receptor's source is a boy between 2 and 10 years old in good health and CMV-seronegative. The CDR3 sequence is CASSKLGGGTEAFF. The DNA sequence reads TGTGCCAGTAGTAAACTCGGCGGGGGCACTGAAGCTTTCTTT. Beyond the CDR3, the reference TRBV19 and TRBJ1-1 genes provide the residues; the full variable domain reads: DGGITQSPKYLFRKEGQNVTLSCEQNLNHDAMYWYRQDPGQGLRLIYYSQIVNDFQKGDIAEGYSVSREKKESFPLTVTSAQKNPTAFYLCASSKLGGGTEAFFGQGTRLTVV.